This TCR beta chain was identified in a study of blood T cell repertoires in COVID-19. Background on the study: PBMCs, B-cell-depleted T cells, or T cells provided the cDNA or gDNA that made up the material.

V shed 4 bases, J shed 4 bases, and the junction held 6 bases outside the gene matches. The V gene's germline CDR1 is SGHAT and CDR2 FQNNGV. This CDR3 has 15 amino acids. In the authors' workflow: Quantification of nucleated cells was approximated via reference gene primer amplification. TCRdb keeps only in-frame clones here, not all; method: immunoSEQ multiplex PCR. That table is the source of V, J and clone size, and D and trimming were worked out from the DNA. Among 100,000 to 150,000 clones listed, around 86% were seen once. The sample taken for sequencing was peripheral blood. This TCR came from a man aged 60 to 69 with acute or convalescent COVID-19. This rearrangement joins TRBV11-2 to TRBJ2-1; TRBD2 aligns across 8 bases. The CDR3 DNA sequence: TGTGCCAGCAGCTCCGGACTAGCCCTATACAATGAGCAGTTCTTC. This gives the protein CASSSGLALYNEQFF. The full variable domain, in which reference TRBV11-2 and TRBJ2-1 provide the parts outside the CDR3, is EAGVAQSPRYKIIEKRQSVAFWCNPISGHATLYWYQQILGQGPKLLIQFQNNGVVDDSQLPKDRFSAERLKGVDSTLKIQPAKLEDSAVYLCASSSGLALYNEQFFGPGTRLTVL.